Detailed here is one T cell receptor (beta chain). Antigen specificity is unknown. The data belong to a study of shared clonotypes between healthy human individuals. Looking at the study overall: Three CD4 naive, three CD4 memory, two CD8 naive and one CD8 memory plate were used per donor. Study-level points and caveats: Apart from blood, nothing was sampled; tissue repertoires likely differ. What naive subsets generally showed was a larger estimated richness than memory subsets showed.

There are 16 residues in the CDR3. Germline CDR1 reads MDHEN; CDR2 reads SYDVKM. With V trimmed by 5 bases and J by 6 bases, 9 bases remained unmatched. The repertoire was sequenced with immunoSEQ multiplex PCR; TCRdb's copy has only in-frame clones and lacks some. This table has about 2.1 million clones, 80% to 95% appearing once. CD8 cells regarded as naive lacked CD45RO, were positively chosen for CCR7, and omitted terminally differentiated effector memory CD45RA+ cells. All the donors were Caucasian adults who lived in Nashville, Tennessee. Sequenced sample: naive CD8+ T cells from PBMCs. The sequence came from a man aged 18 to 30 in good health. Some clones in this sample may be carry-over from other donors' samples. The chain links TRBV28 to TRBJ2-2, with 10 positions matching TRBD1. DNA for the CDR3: TGTGCCAGCAGTCCCCGGACAGGGGGAAAGGCCGGGGAGCTGTTTTTT. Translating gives CASSPRTGGKAGELFF. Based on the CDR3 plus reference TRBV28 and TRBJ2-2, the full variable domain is DVKVTQSSRYLVKRTGEKVFLECVQDMDHENMFWYRQDPGLGLRLIYFSYDVKMKEKGDIPEGYSVSREKKERFSLILESASTNQTSMYLCASSPRTGGKAGELFFGEGSRLTVL.